The rows below give T cell receptor beta chains drawn from one sample of a study of Graves' ophthalmopathy and Graves' hyperthyroidism. TCRdb reprocessed the multiplex PCR reads via MiXCR and lists one record per CDR3 protein. The sample has 660,000 or so distinct CDR3 sequences, roughly two fifths seen once. The sequenced material came from peripheral blood. These receptors came from an adult man with Graves' ophthalmopathy. Both conserved end residues are part of each CDR3. The D gene is left open where the match is weak. Clone size is shown for a subset of rows, as once, few, many or a class of expanded clone.

CDR3 protein | CDR3 DNA | CDR3 length | clone size | J gene | V gene | D gene
CAFGTSGYEQYF | TGTGCCTTCGGGACTAGCGGATACGAGCAGTACTTC | 12 | - | TRBJ2-7 | TRBV30 | TRBD2
CASSHSRTDTYYEQYF | TGTGCCAGCAGCCACTCGAGGACAGATACGTACTACGAGCAGTACTTC | 16 | - | TRBJ2-7 | TRBV6-2/TRBV6-3 | -
CASIRTRFGTGRYEQYF | TGTGCCAGTATAAGGACCCGGTTCGGGACAGGGCGCTACGAGCAGTACTTC | 17 | many | TRBJ2-7 | TRBV19 | TRBD1
CSASVAGGPNTGELFF | TGCAGTGCCTCCGTAGCGGGAGGGCCGAACACCGGGGAGCTGTTTTTT | 16 | many | TRBJ2-2 | TRBV20-1 | TRBD2
CASSRAADTNYGYTF | TGTGCCAGCAGCCGAGCCGCAGACACTAACTATGGCTACACCTTC | 15 | many | TRBJ1-2 | TRBV7-8 | -
CASSSRDANEKLFF | TGTGCCAGCAGTTCCCGGGACGCTAATGAAAAACTGTTTTTT | 14 | few | TRBJ1-4 | TRBV11-2 | -
CASSPQGWEQPQHF | TGTGCCAGCAGCCCGCAGGGGTGGGAGCAGCCCCAGCATTTT | 14 | many | TRBJ1-5 | TRBV5-6 | -
CSKTGGGQPQHF | TGCAGTAAGACAGGGGGAGGACAGCCCCAGCATTTT | 12 | - | TRBJ1-5 | TRBV29-1 | TRBD1
CASSSGGGNTGELFF | TGCGCCAGCAGCTCTGGCGGGGGGAACACCGGGGAACTGTTTTTT | 15 | - | TRBJ2-2 | TRBV5-1 | TRBD2
CSVEQWTGGVHETQYF | TGCAGCGTTGAACAGTGGACAGGGGGCGTCCATGAGACCCAGTACTTC | 16 | - | TRBJ2-5 | TRBV29-1 | TRBD1
CSVAGGQGSYEQYF | TGCAGCGTTGCTGGGGGACAGGGATCCTACGAGCAGTACTTC | 14 | - | TRBJ2-7 | TRBV29-1 | TRBD1
CASSTKPIVGTGELFF | TGCGCCAGCAGCACCAAACCGATTGTGGGAACCGGGGAGCTGTTTTTT | 16 | few | TRBJ2-2 | TRBV5-1 | -
CASRLGTGERYNYGYTF | TGTGCCAGCAGGTTGGGGACAGGGGAGAGATACAACTATGGCTACACCTTC | 17 | - | TRBJ1-2 | TRBV10-3 | TRBD1
CASSLMSDRAGANVLTF | TGTGCCAGCAGCTTAATGTCTGACAGGGCCGGGGCCAACGTCCTGACTTTC | 17 | once | TRBJ2-6 | TRBV7-2 | TRBD1
CATSSPVLSGANVLTF | TGTGCCACCAGCAGCCCGGTCCTCTCTGGGGCCAACGTCCTGACTTTC | 16 | - | TRBJ2-6 | TRBV15 | -
CSARDIPGGRYEQYF | TGCAGTGCTAGAGATATCCCGGGGGGCCGCTACGAGCAGTACTTC | 15 | few | TRBJ2-7 | TRBV20-1 | -
CASSMGGPEQYF | TGTGCCAGCAGCATGGGTGGGCCCGAGCAGTACTTC | 12 | many | TRBJ2-7 | TRBV5-5 | -
CASSQGVASNQPQHF | TGTGCCAGCAGCCAAGGTGTCGCCAGCAATCAGCCCCAGCATTTT | 15 | few | TRBJ1-5 | TRBV16 | -
CASSTAAGINTGELFF | TGTGCCAGCAGTACAGCAGCGGGGATAAACACCGGGGAGCTGTTTTTT | 16 | few | TRBJ2-2 | TRBV6-1 | TRBD2
CASSETGAGELFF | TGTGCCAGCAGCGAGACAGGGGCCGGGGAGCTGTTTTTT | 13 | - | TRBJ2-2 | TRBV7-9 | TRBD1
CASSFSLAQSYEQYF | TGTGCCAGCAGCTTTTCATTAGCTCAGTCCTACGAGCAGTACTTC | 15 | many | TRBJ2-7 | TRBV11-2 | -
CASSASQGGYQETQYF | TGCGCCAGCAGCGCCTCACAGGGGGGATACCAAGAGACCCAGTACTTC | 16 | many | TRBJ2-5 | TRBV5-1 | TRBD1
CASSQVGGYNSPLHF | TGTGCCAGCAGCCAAGTCGGCGGATATAATTCACCCCTCCACTTT | 15 | many | TRBJ1-6 | TRBV14 | -
CATHPGGFIYGYTF | TGTGCCACCCATCCCGGGGGCTTTATCTATGGCTACACCTTC | 14 | many | TRBJ1-2 | TRBV7-9 | -
CASIQAGGVVDELFF | TGTGCCAGCATCCAGGCTGGGGGGGTTGTAGACGAGCTGTTTTTT | 15 | - | TRBJ2-2 | TRBV7-9 | TRBD2
CSARDGRGSYEQYF | TGCAGTGCTAGAGATGGCAGGGGATCCTACGAGCAGTACTTC | 14 | - | TRBJ2-7 | TRBV20-1 | -
CASSQGWSSGNTIYF | TGCGCCAGCAGCCAAGGATGGAGCTCTGGAAACACCATATATTTT | 15 | - | TRBJ1-3 | TRBV4-3 | -
CASSERIGTGGVTETQYF | TGTGCCAGCAGTGAAAGGATCGGGACAGGGGGCGTTACGGAGACCCAGTACTTC | 18 | - | TRBJ2-5 | TRBV6-6 | TRBD1
CASSLEAGGRNSPLHF | TGCGCCAGCAGCTTGGAGGCAGGGGGCCGTAATTCACCCCTCCACTTT | 16 | many | TRBJ1-6 | TRBV5-1 | TRBD1
CASSQTGGSGANVLTF | TGCGCCAGCAGCCAGACTGGGGGCTCTGGGGCCAACGTCCTGACTTTC | 16 | - | TRBJ2-6 | TRBV4-3 | -
CSARAVSGVLSYGYTF | TGCAGTGCCAGAGCGGTATCGGGGGTGCTTAGCTATGGCTACACCTTC | 16 | - | TRBJ1-2 | TRBV20-1 | -
CAWSVGQLGYTF | TGTGCCTGGAGCGTGGGACAGTTGGGCTACACCTTC | 12 | - | TRBJ1-2 | TRBV30 | TRBD1